The clone carrying this T cell receptor beta chain appeared a few times. Antigen unknown. These data come from a study of vaccination effects on CD4 cells after COVID-19. Study results and limitations: Convalescent patients in the study were few, and early post-infection timepoints were absent. Late in the post-vaccination period, infection-induced and vaccine-induced clones underwent marked clonal contraction.

Clones were read by immunoSEQ multiplex PCR, and TCRdb kept only the in-frame ones, dropping some. The sample contains 25,000 to 30,000 clones, roughly 80% of which appear only once. Antigen-specific CD4+ T cells were expanded (with viral peptide pools) by the ViraFEST assay ahead of sequencing. At the end of nine to ten days of culture, CD4+ T cells were isolated. The vaccine given was either BNT162b2 or mRNA-1273, in two doses. Among the vaccine recipients, none had a prior SARS-CoV-2 infection, and nucleocapsid antibodies were negative. PBMC were cultured at a few million per well with 9 to 10 IU/ml IL-2 and about 9.2 ug/ml peptides. Sample: CD4+ T cells from PBMCs cultured with HCoV-229E spike peptides, taken after COVID-19 vaccination. The receptor's source is a human donor who received a COVID-19 vaccine.

CDR3 nucleotides: TGTGCCAGCAGTTACTCTTTTTCTGGTTATGGCTACACCTTC. Its translation is CASSYSFSGYGYTF. The gene calls are TRBV6-5 and TRBJ1-2, with D unresolved. This CDR3 region has 14 residues. Per germline, CDR1 MNHEY and CDR2 SVGAGI. V lost 0 bases to trimming and J lost 5 bases, with 10 bases between them.